This T cell receptor beta chain came from a study of T cells in Graves' hyperthyroidism and ophthalmopathy. There are a few counts of this clonotype. This CDR3 is built from 15 residues. Germline V gives CDR1 DFQATT, CDR2 SNEGSKA (reference sequence). J was trimmed by 2 bases and V by 1 base; bases with no gene match: 5. RNA transcripts served as the template for amplifying TCR beta CDR3 regions. Carried out on the TCR CDR3, a first-round RT-PCR used the HTBI primer set. TCRdb recomputed calls from the multiplex PCR reads with MiXCR, one row per CDR3 protein. This table has a few hundred thousand distinct CDR3 sequences, 15% to 19% appearing once.

This receptor was taken from a woman aged 18-29 years with Graves' hyperthyroidism that later progressed to Graves' ophthalmopathy. Sequencing was performed on blood. The chain couples TRBV20-1 to TRBJ2-3; 8 nucleotides agree with TRBD1. The DNA of the CDR3 is TGCAGTGCTAGAGTTCCGGACAGGGTCACAGATACGCAGTATTTT. Its translation is CSARVPDRVTDTQYF.